These 22 T cell receptor beta chains share one sample of origin, sequenced in a study of T cells in Graves' hyperthyroidism and ophthalmopathy. TCR beta CDR3 regions were amplified from RNA. The TCR CDR3 first-round RT-PCR relied on the HTBI primer set. TCRdb re-analysed the multiplex PCR reads in MiXCR, keeping a single row per CDR3 protein. The sample holds around 190,000 distinct CDR3 sequences; about 15% are singletons and the top ten take approximately 28%. The sequenced sample consisted of blood. Receptors originate from a woman in her 50s with Graves' hyperthyroidism.

This clonotype has at least ten counts. The rearrangement joins TRBV7-2 to TRBJ1-1, with no clear D. CDR3 length equals 15 residues. Germline CDR1 SGHTA, CDR2 FQGNSA. The V end was cut by 3 bases, the J end by 1 base, with 12 bases between. CDR3 residues: CASSLGSQTNTEAFF. The CDR3 region has the DNA TGTGCCAGCAGCTTGGGCAGCCAAACGAACACTGAAGCTTTCTTT. The variable domain in full, with the rest retrieved from reference TRBV7-2 and TRBJ1-1, is GAGVSQSPSNKVTEKGKDVELRCDPISGHTALYWYRQSLGQGLEFLIYFQGNSAPDKSGLPSDRFSAERTGGSVSTLTIQRTQQEDSAVYLCASSLGSQTNTEAFFGQGTRLTVV.

This clonotype has at least ten counts. The chain is built from TRBV6-1 and TRBJ1-2; 11 positions agree with TRBD1. V lost 5 bases, J lost 8 bases, and 7 bases stayed unmatched. Germline lookup yields CDR1 MNHNS and CDR2 SASEGT. The CDR3 sequence is 14 residues long. The CDR3 loop reads CASSWGQGGYGYTF. In nucleotides, the CDR3 is TGTGCCAGCAGTTGGGGACAGGGGGGATACGGCTACACCTTC.

This clonotype was picked up many times. The chain carries TRBV4-1 and TRBJ2-7, with 10 bases identical to TRBD1. The CDR3 sequence is 16 residues long. Germline values: CDR1 MGHRA, CDR2 YSYEKL. The V segment lost 4 bases and the J segment 4 bases; nucleotides outside the gene matches: 10. The CDR3 DNA sequence: TGCGCCAGCAGCCCCCGACGGGGACAGGGGTGGTACGAGCAGTACTTC. It is translated as CASSPRRGQGWYEQYF.

This clonotype was seen at least ten times. The chain recombines TRBV5-6 with TRBJ2-1, with 8 bases identical to TRBD1. J lost 8 bases, V lost 5 bases, and 0 bases had no gene match. Germline V gene sequence: CDR1 SGHDT, CDR2 YYEEEE. The CDR3 contains 11 residues. CDR3 region: CASRTGDEQFF. As DNA, the CDR3 is TGTGCCAGCAGGACAGGGGATGAGCAGTTCTTC.

This clonotype has a count of ten or more. The chain recombines TRBV25-1 with TRBJ1-3; a possible D gene is TRBD1 (5 bases). This CDR3 has 15 residues. V lost 3 bases and J 2 bases, leaving 11 bases between the germline ends. Germline CDR1 is MGHDK and CDR2 is SYGVNS. In nucleotides, the CDR3 is TGTGCCAGCAGTGACAGGGCCTCCCCTGGAAACACCATATATTTT. Translation: CASSDRASPGNTIYF.

This clonotype was detected many times. V and J are TRBV18 and TRBJ2-1; 9 bases fit TRBD1. The V and J ends lost 5 bases and 6 bases, in that order; junction bases with no gene match: 8. Germline V gene sequence: CDR1 KGHSH, CDR2 LQKENI. This CDR3 contains 15 residues. This CDR3 reads CASSARQGVGNEQFF. The CDR3 nucleotides are TGTGCCAGCTCAGCACGACAGGGGGTAGGCAATGAGCAGTTCTTC. The entire variable domain, with the rest obtained from reference TRBV18 and TRBJ2-1, is as follows: NAGVMQNPRHLVRRRGQEARLRCSPMKGHSHVYWYRQLPEEGLKFMVYLQKENIIDESGMPKERFSAEFPKEGPSILRIQQVVRGDSAAYFCASSARQGVGNEQFFGPGTRLTVL.

This clonotype was detected ten times or more. The gene calls are TRBV3-1 and TRBJ2-3; maybe TRBD1 (6 bases). This CDR3 is built from 17 residues. The germline gives CDR1 LGHDT, CDR2 YNNKEL (reference sequence). Trimming cost V 8 bases and J 0 bases, with 21 bases left between them. Here the CDR3 DNA reads TGTGCCAGCTGGCAGGGGCCCAGGTTAGCTAGCACAGATACGCAGTATTTT. As protein: CASWQGPRLASTDTQYF.

This clonotype was found many times. The chain links TRBV7-2 to TRBJ2-7; D may correspond to TRBD1 or TRBD2 (6 bases each). CDR3 length: 14 amino acids. V was trimmed by 4 bases and J by 1 base, leaving 11 bases between them. Germline V gene data show CDR1 as SGHTA and CDR2 as FQGNSA. The CDR3 reads CASSWGAGSYEQYF. For the CDR3, the DNA is TGTGCCAGCAGCTGGGGGGCGGGATCCTACGAGCAGTACTTC.

In this sample, this clonotype turned up many times. The V gene is TRBV6-1, the J gene TRBJ2-7; 11 nucleotides match TRBD2. The length of the CDR3 is 13 residues. V was pared by 6 bases and J by 3 bases, with 1 base of the junction left unmatched. CDR1 MNHNS and CDR2 SASEGT come from the germline V gene. In nucleotides, the CDR3 is TGTGCCAGCAGAGGGACTAGCGGCTACGAGCAGTACTTC. Protein product: CASRGTSGYEQYF.

V is TRBV28 and J is TRBJ2-6; possibly TRBD2 for D (5 bases). Deletions cut 1 base from V and 2 bases from J, with 6 bases between. The germline CDR1 and CDR2 sequences are MDHEN and SYDVKM. The CDR3 has 15 amino acids. CDR3 nucleotide sequence: TGTGCCAGCAGTTTATCGGGGACTGGGGCCAACGTCCTGACTTTC. Amino acids: CASSLSGTGANVLTF.

This clonotype was seen at least ten times. The chain has TRBV10-3 and TRBJ2-5; TRBD1 agrees at 7 bases. The CDR3 covers 15 residues. V shed 4 bases and J 2 bases; nucleotides not matched to a gene: 7. Germline values: CDR1 ENHRY, CDR2 SYGVKD. The CDR3, as DNA: TGTGCCATCAGTGCAGCGACAGGGACACAAGAGACCCAGTACTTC. Translation: CAISAATGTQETQYF.

V is TRBV20-1 and J is TRBJ2-6, with 8 nucleotides matching TRBD2. Germline assignment: CDR1 DFQATT and CDR2 SNEGSKA (reference sequence). The CDR3 consists of 16 residues. The ends lost 8 bases at V and 4 bases at J; junction bases unmatched: 13. This CDR3 reads CSTWPGLVNGANVLTF. DNA for the CDR3: TGCAGTACTTGGCCGGGACTAGTAAACGGGGCCAACGTCCTGACTTTC.

This clonotype has at least ten counts. The rearrangement joins TRBV7-9 to TRBJ2-3; D might be TRBD1 or TRBD2, each matching 5 bases. The CDR3 spans 18 residues. From germline, CDR1 is SEHNR and CDR2 FQNEAQ (reference sequence). Between the trimmed V and J ends, which lost 4 bases and 0 bases, there was a span of 20 bases. The CDR3 spells CASSSLYGTFASTDTQYF. The CDR3, as DNA: TGTGCCAGCAGCTCGCTCTACGGGACGTTCGCTAGCACAGATACGCAGTATTTT.

A word on this clonotype: It may be a read error: a sequence one base away is much more abundant. The genes are TRBV24-1 and TRBJ2-7; a weak D match, TRBD1 (5 bases). Germline CDR1 is KGHDR and CDR2 is SFDVKD. The CDR3 totals 13 residues. The CDR3 reads CATSDYQGYEQHF. The CDR3 nucleotides are TGTGCCACCAGTGATTACCAGGGCTACGAGCAGCACTTC.

At least ten counts were recorded for this clonotype. Germline is not matched at one junction end, which may reflect a read error. V and J are TRBV7-7 and TRBJ2-1, with D possibly being TRBD2 (5 bases). Germline loops: CDR1 SSHAT, CDR2 FNYEAQ (reference sequence). The CDR3 spans 16 residues. CDR3 DNA sequence: TGTGCTAGCAGCTTAGCCCCTAGCTTCCCCTACAATGAGCAGTTCTTC. Amino acid sequence: CASSLAPSFPYNEQFF.

The CDR3 loop reads CASSPWTSDRTDTQYF. The CDR3 coding sequence is TGTGCCAGCAGCCCGTGGACTAGCGACCGCACAGATACGCAGTATTTT. The chain uses TRBV12-3 or TRBV12-4 and TRBJ2-3; 9 bases line up with TRBD2. The length of the CDR3 is 16 residues. V lost 6 bases to trimming and J lost 1 base; unmatched junction nucleotides: 8.

This clonotype was seen ten or more times. The chain carries TRBV19 and TRBJ1-1; D gene ambiguous. The V gene lost 5 bases and the J gene lost 2 bases, with 21 bases spanning the gap. There are 17 residues in the CDR3. The germline CDR1 and CDR2 sequences are LNHDA and SQIVND (reference sequence). CDR3 bases: TGTGCCAGTAGTGGCACCCCAGGCTCTAGGGTAAACACTGAAGCTTTCTTT. Protein product: CASSGTPGSRVNTEAFF.

This chain connects TRBV27 to TRBJ1-1; 8 bases line up with TRBD1. From germline, CDR1 is MNHEY and CDR2 SMNVEV (reference sequence). There are 12 residues in the CDR3. V lost 5 bases, J lost 11 bases, and 7 bases stayed unmatched. This CDR3 is CASSIGQGRAFF. The CDR3 region has the DNA TGTGCCAGCAGTATAGGACAGGGTCGGGCTTTCTTT.

This clonotype was recorded at least ten times. The V gene is TRBV7-9, the J gene TRBJ1-1; 7 nucleotides line up with TRBD1. The CDR3 sequence is 15 residues long. From germline, CDR1 is SEHNR and CDR2 FQNEAQ (reference sequence). Trimming at V came to 5 bases and at J to 1 base, leaving 7 bases not matched to a gene. The CDR3 bases are TGTGCCAGCAGCGGAAGACAGGGACCGAACACTGAAGCTTTCTTT. Translating it yields CASSGRQGPNTEAFF.

This clonotype came up many times. V usage is TRBV6-2 or TRBV6-3 and J usage is TRBJ2-7, with 12 bases matching TRBD2. V lost 5 bases to trimming and J lost 5 bases; unmatched junction nucleotides: 7. CDR1 is MNHEY, CDR2 SVGEGT, per germline. This CDR3 contains 15 residues. CDR3 nucleotides: TGTGCCAGCAGTGACACACTAGCGGGGGGTGACGAGCAGTACTTC. As protein: CASSDTLAGGDEQYF.

The gene calls are TRBV11-3 and TRBJ2-7; D is ambiguous. CDR1 is SGHNT, CDR2 YENEEA, per germline. V lost 4 bases and J 7 bases, leaving 11 bases between the germline ends. This CDR3 has 12 amino acids. The CDR3 DNA reads as TGTGCCAGCAGCTGGTGGGTGTATGAGCAGTACTTC. Residues: CASSWWVYEQYF. Variable domain in full (rest from reference TRBV11-3 and TRBJ2-7): EAGVVQSPRYKIIEKKQPVAFWCNPISGHNTLYWYLQNLGQGPELLIRYENEEAVDDSQLPKDRFSAERLKGVDSTLKIQPAELGDSAVYLCASSWWVYEQYFGPGTRLTVT.

This clonotype came up many times. This sequence joins TRBV7-9 and TRBJ2-7, with TRBD1 matching over 11 bases. The CDR3 length is 15 residues. V lost 5 bases, J lost 6 bases, and 9 bases stayed unmatched. Germline-derived CDR1 and CDR2 are SEHNR and FQNEAQ (reference sequence). CDR3 amino acids: CASSIYHGTGGEQYF. As DNA, the CDR3 is TGTGCCAGCAGCATTTATCACGGGACAGGGGGCGAGCAGTACTTC.